The subject of this entry is one T cell receptor (beta chain). Its matching antigen is unknown. This record comes from a study of PD-1 blockade in mismatch repair-deficient tumors. The CDR3 extends over 13 amino acids. Profiled with immunoSEQ multiplex PCR; TCRdb holds only in-frame clones, not every one. The sample yields just under 65,000 clones, around 88% seen once. Study-level points and caveats: Tumor-resident clones, often absent from pretreatment blood, expanded after pembrolizumab and then contracted.

TCR sequencing covered a few patients who responded to pembrolizumab. This receptor was taken from an adult with mismatch repair-deficient cancer. This chain joins TRBV21-1 and TRBJ1-4. TRBV21-1 represents a pseudogene. The source was peripheral blood, collected 52 weeks after starting pembrolizumab. The CDR3 is CASSLVPDEKLFF. CDR3 in DNA: TGTGCCAGCAGCTTAGTGCCAGACGAAAAACTGTTTTTT.